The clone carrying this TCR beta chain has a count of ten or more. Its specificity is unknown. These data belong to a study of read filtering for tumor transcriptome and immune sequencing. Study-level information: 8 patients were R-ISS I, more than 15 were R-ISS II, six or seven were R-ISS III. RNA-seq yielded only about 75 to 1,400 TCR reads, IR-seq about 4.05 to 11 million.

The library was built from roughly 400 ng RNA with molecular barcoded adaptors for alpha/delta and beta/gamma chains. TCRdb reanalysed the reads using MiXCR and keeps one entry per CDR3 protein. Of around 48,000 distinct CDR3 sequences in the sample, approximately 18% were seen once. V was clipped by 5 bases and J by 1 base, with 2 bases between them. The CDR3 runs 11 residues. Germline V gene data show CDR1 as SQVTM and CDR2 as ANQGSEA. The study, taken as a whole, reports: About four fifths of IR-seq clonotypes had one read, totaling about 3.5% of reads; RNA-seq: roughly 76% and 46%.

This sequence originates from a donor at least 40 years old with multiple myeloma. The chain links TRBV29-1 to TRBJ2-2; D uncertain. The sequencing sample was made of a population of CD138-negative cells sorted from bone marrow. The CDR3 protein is CSVRNTGELFF. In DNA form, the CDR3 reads TGCAGCGTTCGGAACACCGGGGAGCTGTTTTTT.